The clone carrying this TCR beta chain has just one count. Its matching antigen is unknown. These donors were members of the roughly 120-subject validation cohort, a group separate from the approximately 700-subject first cohort. The sample comes from a study of cytomegalovirus exposure and HLA in healthy donors. Germline V gene lookup returns CDR1 MNHEY and CDR2 SMNVEV (reference sequence). Trimming cost V 7 bases and J 7 bases, with 17 bases left between them. There are 13 residues in the CDR3. Study-wide points: 150 to 200 TCR beta chains were listed as cytomegalovirus-associated.

Sequencing was performed with immunoSEQ multiplex PCR; in TCRdb, only in-frame clones are kept and a portion is missing. The sample lists about 98,000 clones; 70% to 90% were seen once. Input material: PBMCs. This chain joins TRBV27 and TRBJ2-7; tentatively, D is TRBD2 (6 bases). This TCR was sampled from a woman aged 25-40 years in good health and CMV-seronegative. In DNA, the CDR3 is TGTGCCAGCAACGGAGGGTACCTTCGGGAGCAGTACTTC. Translating gives CASNGGYLREQYF.